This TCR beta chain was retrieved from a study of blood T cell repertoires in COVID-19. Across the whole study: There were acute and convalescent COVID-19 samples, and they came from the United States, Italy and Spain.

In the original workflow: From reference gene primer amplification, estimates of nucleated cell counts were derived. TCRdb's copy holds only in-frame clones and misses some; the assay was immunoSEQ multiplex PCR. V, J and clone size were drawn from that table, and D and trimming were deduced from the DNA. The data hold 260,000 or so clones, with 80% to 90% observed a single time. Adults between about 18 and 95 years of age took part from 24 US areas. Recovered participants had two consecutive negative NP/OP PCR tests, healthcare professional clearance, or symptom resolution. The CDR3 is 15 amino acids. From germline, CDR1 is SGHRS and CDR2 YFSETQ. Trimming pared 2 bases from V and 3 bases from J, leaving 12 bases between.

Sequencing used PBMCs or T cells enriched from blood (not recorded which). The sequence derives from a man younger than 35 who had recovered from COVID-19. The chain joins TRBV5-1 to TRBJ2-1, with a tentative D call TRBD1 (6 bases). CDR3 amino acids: CASSLTGHFYNEQFF. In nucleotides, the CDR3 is TGCGCCAGCAGCTTAACGGGACACTTCTACAATGAGCAGTTCTTC.